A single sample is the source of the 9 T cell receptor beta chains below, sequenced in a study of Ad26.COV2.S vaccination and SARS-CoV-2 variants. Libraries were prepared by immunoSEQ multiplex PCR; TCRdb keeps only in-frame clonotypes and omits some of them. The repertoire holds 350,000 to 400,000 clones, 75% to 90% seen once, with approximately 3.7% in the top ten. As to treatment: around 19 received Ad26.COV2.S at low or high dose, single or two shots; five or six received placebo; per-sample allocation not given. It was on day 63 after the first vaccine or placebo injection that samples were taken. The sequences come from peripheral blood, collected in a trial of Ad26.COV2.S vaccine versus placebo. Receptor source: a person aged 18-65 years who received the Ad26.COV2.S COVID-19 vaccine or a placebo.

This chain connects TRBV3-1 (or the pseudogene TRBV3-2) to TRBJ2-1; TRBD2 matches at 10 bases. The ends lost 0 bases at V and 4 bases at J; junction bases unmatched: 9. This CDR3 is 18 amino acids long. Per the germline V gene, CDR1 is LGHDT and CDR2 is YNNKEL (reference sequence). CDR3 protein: CASSQEASGGKLYNEQFF. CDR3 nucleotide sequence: TGTGCCAGCAGCCAAGAGGCTAGCGGGGGTAAGCTGTACAATGAGCAGTTCTTC.

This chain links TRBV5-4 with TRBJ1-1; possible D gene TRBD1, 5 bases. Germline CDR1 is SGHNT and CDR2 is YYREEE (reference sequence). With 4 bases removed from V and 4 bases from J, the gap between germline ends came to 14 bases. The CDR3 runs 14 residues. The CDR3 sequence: CASSMGRDGTEAFF. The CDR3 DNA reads TGTGCCAGCAGCATGGGCAGGGACGGCACTGAAGCTTTCTTT.

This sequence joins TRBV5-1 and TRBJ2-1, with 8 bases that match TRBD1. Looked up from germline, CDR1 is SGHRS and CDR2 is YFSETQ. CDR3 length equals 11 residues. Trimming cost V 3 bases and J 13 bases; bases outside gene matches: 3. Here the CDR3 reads CASSSGQGQFF. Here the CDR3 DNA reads TGCGCCAGCAGCTCAGGACAGGGACAGTTCTTC.

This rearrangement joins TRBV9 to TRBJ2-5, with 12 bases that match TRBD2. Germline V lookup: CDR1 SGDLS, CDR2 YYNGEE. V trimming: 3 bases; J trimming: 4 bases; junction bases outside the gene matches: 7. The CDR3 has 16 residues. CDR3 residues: CASSAPTSGGPETQYF. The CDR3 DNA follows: TGTGCCAGCAGCGCCCCAACTAGCGGGGGGCCAGAGACCCAGTACTTC.

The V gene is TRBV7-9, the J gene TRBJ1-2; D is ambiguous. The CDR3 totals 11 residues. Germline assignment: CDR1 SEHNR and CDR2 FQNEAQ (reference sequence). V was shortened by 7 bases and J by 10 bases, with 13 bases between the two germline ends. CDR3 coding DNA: TGTGCCAGCACCTCGAGCGATTCCTACACCTTC. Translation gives CASTSSDSYTF.

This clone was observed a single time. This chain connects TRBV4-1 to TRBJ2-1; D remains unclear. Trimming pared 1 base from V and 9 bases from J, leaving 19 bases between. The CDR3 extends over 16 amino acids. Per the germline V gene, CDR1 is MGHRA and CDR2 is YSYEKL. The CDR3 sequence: CASSQGSGLSGVEQFF. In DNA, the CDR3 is TGCGCCAGCAGCCAAGGAAGTGGATTATCGGGTGTTGAGCAGTTCTTC.

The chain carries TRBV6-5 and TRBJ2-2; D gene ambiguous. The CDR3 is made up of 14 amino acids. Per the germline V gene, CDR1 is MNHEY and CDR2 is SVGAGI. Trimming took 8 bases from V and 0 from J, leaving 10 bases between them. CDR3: CASRPLPNTGELFF. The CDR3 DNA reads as TGTGCCAGCCGACCCTTGCCGAACACCGGGGAGCTGTTTTTT.

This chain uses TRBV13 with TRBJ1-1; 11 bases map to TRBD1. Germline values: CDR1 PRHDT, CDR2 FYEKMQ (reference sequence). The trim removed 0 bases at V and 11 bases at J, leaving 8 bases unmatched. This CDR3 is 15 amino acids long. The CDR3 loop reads CASSLGRDRGEHAFF. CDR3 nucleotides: TGTGCCAGCAGCTTAGGCCGGGACAGGGGGGAACATGCTTTCTTT.

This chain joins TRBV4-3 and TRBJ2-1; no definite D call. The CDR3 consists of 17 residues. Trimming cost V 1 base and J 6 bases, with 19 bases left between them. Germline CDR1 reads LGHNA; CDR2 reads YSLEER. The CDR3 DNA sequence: TGCGCCAGCAGCCAAGTTGTCGGAGCCTTGCCCCCCAATGAGCAGTTCTTC. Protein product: CASSQVVGALPPNEQFF.